These 28 T cell receptor beta chains were sequenced from one sample in a study of T cells in women clearing cervical HPV infection. Repertoires were generated with immunoSEQ multiplex PCR, while TCRdb's copy carries only in-frame clones and drops some. The listing records 40,000 to 60,000 clones. The sequenced sample consisted of blood buffy coat. These TCRs come from a woman aged 18-70 years with a cervical HPV16 infection that either progressed to CIN3+ or cleared (not recorded which).

Details on this clone: The CDR3 end falls 3 residues outside the read, so it is completed with the germline J gene. This chain links TRBV7-9 with TRBJ2-4, with 7 bases fitting TRBD1. Germline CDR1 is SEHNR and CDR2 is FQNEAQ (reference sequence). The CDR3 extends over 13 amino acids. The covered CDR3 bases are TGTGCCAGCAGCACGAACAGGGGCTATGGT. It yields the protein CASSTNRGYG. The full CDR3 protein reads CASSTNRGYGQYF.

Of note for this clone: Read sequence stops 3 residues before the CDR3 end, and the germline J gene provides the missing end. V and J are TRBV29-1 and TRBJ2-7; D gene ambiguous. V was shortened by 4 bases and J by 2 bases, with 6 bases between the two germline ends. CDR3 length equals 11 residues. CDR1 and CDR2 (germline): SQVTM, ANQGSEA. The sequenced part of the CDR3 DNA is TGCAGCGTTGGGCAGGCCTACGAG. It yields the protein CSVGQAYE. The entire CDR3 sequence reads CSVGQAYEQYF.

The CDR3 loop reads CASSAWDNQETQYF. CDR3 DNA, as far as it was read: TGTGCCAGCAGCGCCTGGGACAACCAAGAGACC. This chain uses TRBV7-9 with TRBJ2-5; possible D gene TRBD1, 6 bases. The read ends 3 residues before the CDR3 terminus; that terminus is restored from the germline J gene. Germline CDR1 and CDR2: SEHNR and FQNEAQ (reference sequence). The CDR3 sequence is 14 residues long. V dropped 5 bases and J dropped 0 bases, with 10 bases sitting between them.

In regard to this clone: The read ends 3 residues shy of where the CDR3 ends; the end is completed using the germline J gene. The chain combines TRBV4-1 with TRBJ2-3, with 11 bases aligning to TRBD2. CDR3 length: 16 residues. The J segment lost 6 bases and the V segment lost 1 base, leaving 6 bases of the junction unmatched. CDR1 is MGHRA and CDR2 is YSYEKL in the germline V gene. The CDR3 loop reads CASSQGSSGGLDTQYF. The CDR3 bases that were read are TGCGCCAGCAGCCAAGGTTCTAGCGGGGGGTTGGATACG.

With respect to this clone: Read sequence stops 3 residues before the CDR3 end, and the germline J gene provides the missing end. The chain links TRBV20-1 to TRBJ1-2, with TRBD1 matching over 8 bases. Germline CDR1 and CDR2: DFQATT and SNEGSKA (reference sequence). The ends lost 6 bases at V and 3 bases at J; junction bases unmatched: 9. This CDR3 region has 14 residues. Here the CDR3 reads CSANIQGAHYGYTF. The CDR3 DNA, read in part, is TGCAGTGCCAATATTCAGGGGGCCCACTATGGC.

Of note for this clone: The read finishes 3 residues shy of the CDR3 end, and the germline J gene is used to complete it. The chain recombines TRBV19 with TRBJ1-2; 8 positions agree with TRBD1. Per germline, CDR1 LNHDA and CDR2 SQIVND (reference sequence). The trim removed 5 bases at V and 7 bases at J, leaving 15 bases unmatched. This CDR3 has 16 residues. CDR3 region: CASSPSPDRAWGGYTF. CDR3 DNA (partial): TGTGCCAGTAGTCCTTCCCCGGACAGGGCGTGGGGTGGC.

Remarks on this clone: The sequence runs out 3 residues before the end of the CDR3; the remainder is reconstructed from the germline J gene. The V and J genes are TRBV7-3 and TRBJ2-1, with a possible D match to TRBD2 (6 bases). Trimming left V 1 base short and J 7 bases short, with 14 bases between. The CDR3 totals 15 residues. In germline, CDR1 is SGHTA, CDR2 FQGTGA. CDR3 sequence: CASSLSGEVLNEQFF. CDR3 DNA, as far as it was read: TGTGCCAGCAGCTTAAGCGGGGAGGTTCTGAATGAG.

On this clone: The read ends 3 residues shy of where the CDR3 ends; the end is completed using the germline J gene. The chain has TRBV6-1 and TRBJ1-2, with D hard to call. Germline lookup yields CDR1 MNHNS and CDR2 SASEGT. This CDR3 is built from 14 residues. The covered CDR3 bases are TGTGCCAGCAGTCAAGAGGGTCGTTCGTGGGGC. Residues: CASSQEGRSWG. The CDR3, in full, reads CASSQEGRSWGYTF.

Remarks on this clone: The CDR3 is cut off 3 residues early in the read; its end comes from the germline J gene. This chain uses TRBV19 with TRBJ1-5; possibly TRBD1 for D (6 bases). V was cut by 3 bases and J by 8 bases, with 14 bases left in between. CDR3 size: 14 residues. Germline CDR1 reads LNHDA; CDR2 reads SQIVND (reference sequence). CDR3 in amino acids: CASSIRGGVEPQHF. Partial CDR3 DNA: TGTGCCAGTAGTATCCGAGGGGGGGTTGAGCCC.

About this clone itself: The CDR3 goes on 3 residues after the read ends, and that part is filled in from the germline J gene. V and J are TRBV13 and TRBJ2-1, with 10 bases that match TRBD2. The length of the CDR3 is 16 residues. J was trimmed by 2 bases and V by 5 bases; bases with no gene match: 6. Germline loops: CDR1 PRHDT, CDR2 FYEKMQ (reference sequence). CDR3 region: CASSPKRGGTYNEQFF. The sequenced part of the CDR3 DNA is TGTGCCAGCAGCCCCAAGCGGGGGGGCACCTACAATGAG.

Turning to this clone: The read ends 3 residues shy of where the CDR3 ends; the end is completed using the germline J gene. The J gene is TRBJ2-1, the V gene TRBV23-1, with 12 bases fitting TRBD2. TRBV23-1 is identified as an open reading frame with a role that is uncertain. The CDR3 consists of 17 residues. With V trimmed by 2 bases and J by 0 bases, 2 bases remained unmatched. The CDR3 DNA, read in part, is TGCGCCAGCAGTCAAGGACTAGCGGGGAGCTCCTACAATGAG. As protein: CASSQGLAGSSYNE. The whole CDR3 reads CASSQGLAGSSYNEQFF.

About this clone: With the read ending 3 residues before the CDR3 end, the germline J gene is used to fill in that end. The chain carries TRBV6-1 and TRBJ2-5, with D possibly matching TRBD1 (5 bases). CDR3 length: 13 residues. Deletions cut 2 bases from V and 7 bases from J, with 11 bases between. Germline-derived CDR1 and CDR2 are MNHNS and SASEGT. CDR3 region: CASSERGWGTQYF. CDR3 bases read: TGTGCCAGCAGTGAAAGGGGTTGGGGGACC.

Note on this clone: Read coverage stops 3 residues before the CDR3 terminus; the germline J gene supplies the remainder. The chain couples TRBV5-5 to TRBJ2-2; the D is unclear. Germline CDR1 reads SGHKS; CDR2 reads YYEKEE (reference sequence). Trimming pared 3 bases from V and 5 bases from J, leaving 11 bases between. This CDR3 is built from 14 residues. The CDR3 is CASSSIPRTGELFF. CDR3 DNA (partial): TGTGCCAGCAGCTCCATACCCCGGACCGGGGAG.

Details on this clone: The missing CDR3 end, 3 residues past where the read stops, is filled in from the germline J gene. The chain links TRBV2 to TRBJ1-6, with 7 bases fitting TRBD1. CDR1 is SNHLY, CDR2 FYNNEI, per germline. J lost 10 bases, V lost 8 bases, and 11 bases had no gene match. CDR3 size: 14 residues. The DNA read from the CDR3 is TGTGCCAGCTTGCCCCGGGACAGAATGTCACCC. Its translation: CASLPRDRMSP. The entire CDR3 reads CASLPRDRMSPLHF.

The CDR3 bases that were read are TGTGCCAGCACGGGCACAGGGGCAACAGATACG. This encodes CASTGTGATDT. The full-length CDR3 reads as CASTGTGATDTQYF. The chain carries TRBV2 and TRBJ2-3; 7 bases line up with TRBD1. The CDR3 end lies 3 residues beyond the end of the read and is filled in from the germline J gene. CDR1 SNHLY and CDR2 FYNNEI come from the germline V gene. The junction had 7 bases not matched to a gene; V was cut back by 7 bases and J by 3 bases. This CDR3 is built from 14 residues.

As regards this clone: The read comes to an end 3 residues before the CDR3 does, leaving the germline J gene to fill in the end. The genes are TRBV5-5 and TRBJ2-7; D perhaps matches TRBD1 (6 bases). The V gene lost 3 bases and the J gene lost 0 bases, with 13 bases spanning the gap. Germline CDR1 is SGHKS and CDR2 is YYEKEE (reference sequence). The CDR3 spans 15 residues. The CDR3 reads CASSSRGQSSYEQYF. The part of the CDR3 DNA that was read is TGTGCCAGCAGCTCCAGGGGCCAAAGCTCCTACGAG. Complete variable domain (other parts from reference TRBV5-5 and TRBJ2-7): DAGVTQSPTHLIKTRGQQVTLRCSPISGHKSVSWYQQVLGQGPQFIFQYYEKEERGRGNFPDRFSARQFPNYSSELNVNALLLGDSALYLCASSSRGQSSYEQYFGPGTRLTVT.

Concerning this clone itself: The read gets to within 3 residues of the CDR3 end, and the germline J gene fills in the rest. The rearrangement uses TRBV2 and TRBJ2-2; D not certain. CDR1 is SNHLY, CDR2 FYNNEI, per germline. The CDR3 is 11 residues long. CDR3 bases read: TGTGCCAGCAGTTTTGACTCGGCG. This translates into CASSFDSA. The whole CDR3 region reads CASSFDSALFF.

Comment on this clone: The observed sequence ends 3 residues before the CDR3 terminus, with the missing tail filled in from the germline J gene. The V call is TRBV7-2, the J call TRBJ2-2, with 8 bases aligning to TRBD2. The V and J ends lost 2 bases and 4 bases, in that order; junction bases with no gene match: 3. The V gene's germline CDR1 is SGHTA and CDR2 FQGNSA. There are 15 residues in the CDR3. The DNA read from the CDR3 is TGTGCCAGCAGCTTAATGGCGGGGGGCACCGGGGAG. Translating gives CASSLMAGGTGE. The CDR3 reads in full as CASSLMAGGTGELFF.

In the case of this clone: The read comes to an end 3 residues before the CDR3 does, leaving the germline J gene to fill in the end. V and J are TRBV6-2 or TRBV6-3 and TRBJ1-1; the D is unclear. This CDR3 comprises 14 residues. Trimming removed 9 bases at V and 1 base at J, with 15 bases between. Germline V gene sequence: CDR1 MNHEY, CDR2 SVGEGT. The CDR3 spells CASSDLSTNTEAFF. The covered CDR3 bases are TGTGCCAGTAGCGACCTTAGTACGAACACTGAA.

Comment on this clone: The read ends 3 residues shy of where the CDR3 ends; the end is completed using the germline J gene. The V call is TRBV4-2, the J call TRBJ2-4; 7 positions agree with TRBD1. The V gene's germline CDR1 is LGHNA and CDR2 YNFKEQ. Losses at the gene ends were 4 bases for V and 0 bases for J; bases not matched to a gene: 9. This CDR3 is 17 amino acids long. The part of the CDR3 DNA that was read is TGTGCCAGCAGCCCTGCTCCTCGACAGGGAGCCAAAAACATT. It encodes CASSPAPRQGAKNI. Given in full, the CDR3 is CASSPAPRQGAKNIQYF.

As concerns this clone: Read sequence stops 3 residues before the CDR3 end, and the germline J gene provides the missing end. The chain has TRBV19 and TRBJ1-2; tentatively, D is TRBD1 (5 bases). The CDR3 totals 15 residues. From germline, CDR1 is LNHDA and CDR2 SQIVND (reference sequence). The CDR3 region is CASSIVQGTIYDYTF. Partial CDR3 DNA: TGTGCCAGTAGTATAGTTCAGGGAACGATATACGAC.

On this clone itself: The CDR3 end is not reached by the read, which stops 3 residues before it; the germline J gene fills it in. V usage is TRBV30 and J usage is TRBJ2-5; 8 bases map to TRBD2. V lost 5 bases and J lost 1; bases outside the gene matches: 0. The CDR3 length is 12 residues. CDR1 is GTSNPN, CDR2 SVGIG, per germline (reference sequence). The sequenced CDR3 bases are TGTGCCTGGCTAGCGGGCCAAGAGACC. This translates into CAWLAGQET. The full CDR3 is CAWLAGQETQYF.

With regard to this clone: The read finishes 3 residues shy of the CDR3 end, and the germline J gene is used to complete it. This rearrangement joins TRBV2 to TRBJ2-1, with 8 bases matching TRBD2. This CDR3 comprises 15 residues. V trimming: 9 bases; J trimming: 8 bases; junction bases outside the gene matches: 15. Germline V gene lookup returns CDR1 SNHLY and CDR2 FYNNEI. The CDR3 is CASGSFGTRGDEQFF. The sequenced CDR3 bases are TGTGCCAGTGGATCTTTCGGGACTAGAGGGGATGAG.

Points on this clone: The read comes to an end 3 residues before the CDR3 does, leaving the germline J gene to fill in the end. The chain employs TRBV20-1 and TRBJ2-2, with 7 positions matching TRBD1. V dropped 0 bases and J dropped 5; count of bases not matched to a gene: 9. CDR3 length: 16 amino acids. Germline V gene data show CDR1 as DFQATT and CDR2 as SNEGSKA (reference sequence). CDR3 DNA (partial): TGCAGTGCTAGAGATCCCGGGGACAGAGGGACCGGGGAG. Translation: CSARDPGDRGTGE. The CDR3 in its entirety is CSARDPGDRGTGELFF.

Incomplete CDR3 DNA: TGTGCCAGCAGCTCCGAGGGGAACAATCAGCCG. The encoded protein is CASSSEGNNQP. Given in full, the CDR3 is CASSSEGNNQPQYF. The chain carries TRBV7-9 and TRBJ2-3; possibly TRBD1 or TRBD2 for D (5 bases each). Read sequence stops 3 residues before the CDR3 end, and the germline J gene provides the missing end. Per germline, CDR1 SEHNR and CDR2 FQNEAQ (reference sequence). The CDR3 has 14 amino acids.

A note on this clone: Coverage ceases 3 residues before the CDR3 finishes, and the germline J gene fills in the end. This chain connects TRBV7-9 to TRBJ2-3; unclear D gene. Germline V gene sequence: CDR1 SEHNR, CDR2 FQNEAQ (reference sequence). The CDR3 totals 15 residues. V was cut by 0 bases and J by 0 bases, with 7 bases left in between. The CDR3: CASSLAATSTDTQYF. The part of the CDR3 DNA that was read is TGTGCCAGCAGCTTAGCAGCGACTAGCACAGATACG. Supplemented by reference TRBV7-9 and TRBJ2-3, the full variable domain reads DTGVSQNPRHKITKRGQNVTFRCDPISEHNRLYWYRQTLGQGPEFLTYFQNEAQLEKSRLLSDRFSAERPKGSFSTLEIQRTEQGDSAMYLCASSLAATSTDTQYFGPGTRLTVL.

On this clone: The CDR3 end lies 3 residues beyond the end of the read and is filled in from the germline J gene. The J gene is TRBJ2-2, the V gene TRBV14; D may correspond to TRBD1 or TRBD2 (5 bases each). In germline, CDR1 is SGHDN, CDR2 FVKESK. The CDR3 consists of 17 residues. Incomplete CDR3 DNA: TGTGCCAGCAGCCAAGGGGCAGGGAGCTCCTATAATTCACCG. Protein sequence: CASSQGAGSSYNSP. The full CDR3 protein is CASSQGAGSSYNSPLFF.

Comments on this clone: Coverage ceases 3 residues before the CDR3 finishes, and the germline J gene fills in the end. The V and J genes are TRBV12-3 or TRBV12-4 and TRBJ2-5, with 8 bases that match TRBD2. V was pared by 1 base and J by 4 bases, with 8 bases of the junction left unmatched. There are 16 residues in the CDR3. CDR3 in amino acids: CASSLGSGGGGETQYF. The sequenced part of the CDR3 DNA is TGTGCCAGCAGTTTAGGATCGGGGGGGGGCGGAGAGACC.